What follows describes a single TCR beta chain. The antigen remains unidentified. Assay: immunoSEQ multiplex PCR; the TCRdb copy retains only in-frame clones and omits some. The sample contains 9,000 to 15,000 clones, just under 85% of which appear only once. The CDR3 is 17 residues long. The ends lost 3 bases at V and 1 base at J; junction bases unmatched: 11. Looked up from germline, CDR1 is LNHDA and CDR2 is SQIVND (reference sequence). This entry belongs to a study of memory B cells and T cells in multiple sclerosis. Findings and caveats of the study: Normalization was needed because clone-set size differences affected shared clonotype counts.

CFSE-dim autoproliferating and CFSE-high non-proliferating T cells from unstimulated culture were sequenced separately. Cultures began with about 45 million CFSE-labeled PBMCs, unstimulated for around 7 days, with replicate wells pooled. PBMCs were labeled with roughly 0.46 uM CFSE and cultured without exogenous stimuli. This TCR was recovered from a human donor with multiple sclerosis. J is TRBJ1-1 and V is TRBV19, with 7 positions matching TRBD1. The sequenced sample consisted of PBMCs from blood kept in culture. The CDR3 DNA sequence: TGTGCCAGTAGTATCGGAGGGGTGAAGGGGGCGAACACTGAAGCTTTCTTT. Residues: CASSIGGVKGANTEAFF.